This passage covers 29 T cell receptor beta chains from one sample sequenced in a study of Tregs in tolerant kidney transplant recipients. Profiled with immunoSEQ multiplex PCR; TCRdb holds only in-frame clones, not every one. The repertoire holds fewer than 70,000 clones, with around 82% as singletons. Specimen: CD4+ T cells from blood. The receptors were sampled from a human donor in good health.

The chain is built from TRBV7-9 and TRBJ1-6, with D unresolved. Looked up from germline, CDR1 is SEHNR and CDR2 is FQNEAQ (reference sequence). The CDR3 loop spans 13 amino acids. V was cut by 3 bases and J by 10 bases, with 10 bases left in between. The DNA of the CDR3 is TGTGCCAGCAGCTTGGTCGCCCGCTCACCCCTCCACTTT. Residues: CASSLVARSPLHF. Full variable domain (remainder filled in from reference TRBV7-9 and TRBJ1-6): DTGVSQNPRHKITKRGQNVTFRCDPISEHNRLYWYRQTLGQGPEFLTYFQNEAQLEKSRLLSDRFSAERPKGSFSTLEIQRTEQGDSAMYLCASSLVARSPLHFGNGTRLTVT.

The CDR3: CASSPTGVGETQYF. The DNA for the CDR3 is TGTGCCAGCAGCCCTACAGGGGTGGGTGAGACCCAGTACTTC. The chain combines TRBV7-3 with TRBJ2-5, with 7 bases lining up with TRBD1. V shed 5 bases and J 5 bases; nucleotides not matched to a gene: 8. The CDR3 runs 14 residues. Germline loops: CDR1 SGHTA, CDR2 FQGTGA.

In its sample, this clone was seen once. This chain links TRBV5-1 with TRBJ2-7; D is perhaps TRBD2 (5 bases). Trimming removed 4 bases at V and 5 bases at J, with 19 bases between. This CDR3 contains 15 residues. Per the germline V gene, CDR1 is SGHRS and CDR2 is YFSETQ. CDR3 region: CASSPRGGFSHEQYF. For the CDR3, the DNA is TGCGCCAGCAGCCCCAGAGGCGGGTTTAGTCACGAGCAGTACTTC.

The chain carries TRBV6-4 and TRBJ2-3; TRBD2 is a possible D gene (6 bases). CDR1 is MRHNA, CDR2 SNTAGT, per germline. The CDR3 contains 15 residues. V shed 3 bases and J shed 2 bases, with 12 bases lying between them. CDR3 nucleotide sequence: TGTGCCAGCAGTGAACCCAGCGGGTACACAGATACGCAGTATTTT. This translates into CASSEPSGYTDTQYF.

The genes are TRBV30 and TRBJ2-3; maybe TRBD1 (6 bases). Germline CDR1 reads GTSNPN; CDR2 reads SVGIG (reference sequence). Trimming removed 4 bases at V and 2 bases at J, with 10 bases between. CDR3 length: 13 amino acids. CDR3 DNA sequence: TGTGCCTGGAATAAGGGGGTCACAGATACGCAGTATTTT. Its translation: CAWNKGVTDTQYF.

The chain couples TRBV2 to TRBJ1-5; no clear D gene. CDR1 and CDR2 (germline): SNHLY, FYNNEI. The CDR3 length is 13 residues. V was clipped by 10 bases and J by 2 bases, with 12 bases between them. As DNA, the CDR3 is TGTGCCACCAGACCCTCAGGCAATCAGCCCCAGCATTTT. Residues: CATRPSGNQPQHF.

The rearrangement uses TRBV30 and TRBJ1-3; 9 bases fit TRBD1. The CDR3 totals 16 residues. The germline V gene encodes CDR1 GTSNPN and CDR2 SVGIG (reference sequence). The V gene end was trimmed by 1 base and the J gene end by 3 bases; junction bases not matched to a gene: 7. CDR3: CAWSGPRTGDGNTIYF. The CDR3 nucleotides read TGTGCCTGGAGTGGCCCGAGGACAGGGGATGGAAACACCATATATTTT.

This clone came up a few times. The CDR3 bases are TGTGCCGCCTTTACTAGCGGGGGGCCTAACTCCAACTACAATGAGCAGTTCTTC. Translation: CAAFTSGGPNSNYNEQFF. The J gene is TRBJ2-1, the V gene TRBV7-8, with 12 positions matching TRBD2. This CDR3 has 18 amino acids. The V gene's germline CDR1 is SGHVS and CDR2 FQNEAQ. Trimming cost V 11 bases and J 3 bases; bases outside gene matches: 17.

A single count supports this clone. The chain combines TRBV9 with TRBJ2-7; 10 bases are shared with TRBD2. Germline CDR1 and CDR2: SGDLS and YYNGEE. This CDR3 contains 14 residues. V was clipped by 1 base and J by 4 bases; unmatched bases: 2. As DNA, the CDR3 is TGTGCCAGCAGCGTAACTAGCGGGAATTACGAGCAGTACTTC. Its protein is CASSVTSGNYEQYF.

This clone is medium-sized in the sample. V gene TRBV29-1 combines with J gene TRBJ2-1; TRBD1 agrees at 7 bases. The CDR3 is made up of 14 amino acids. Germline V gene data show CDR1 as SQVTM and CDR2 as ANQGSEA. The V gene end was trimmed by 2 bases and the J gene end by 4 bases; junction bases not matched to a gene: 5. CDR3 region: CSVERQGPYNEQFF. CDR3 DNA sequence: TGCAGCGTTGAAAGACAGGGACCTTACAATGAGCAGTTCTTC.

The rearrangement joins TRBV27 to TRBJ2-7, with unresolved D. This CDR3 contains 16 residues. V lost 3 bases and J lost 1, with 16 bases in between. The germline gives CDR1 MNHEY, CDR2 SMNVEV (reference sequence). The CDR3 nucleotides are TGTGCCAGCAGTTTCATTTTGGGCGGTGGGTCCTACGAGCAGTACTTC. This encodes CASSFILGGGSYEQYF.

V usage is TRBV6-5 and J usage is TRBJ1-2, with D tentatively TRBD1 (5 bases). V gave up 6 bases and J gave up 4 bases, with 15 bases separating them. Germline lookup yields CDR1 MNHEY and CDR2 SVGAGI. The CDR3 extends over 14 amino acids. CDR3: CASSPGQGGYGYTF. The CDR3 DNA is TGTGCCAGCAGCCCGGGGCAGGGCGGCTATGGCTACACCTTC.

In its sample, this clone was seen once. V gene TRBV7-3 combines with J gene TRBJ1-1; 8 bases agree with TRBD1. This CDR3 is 13 amino acids long. Germline V gene lookup returns CDR1 SGHTA and CDR2 FQGTGA. Trimming took 8 bases from V and 6 from J; bases not matched to a gene: 8. Here the CDR3 DNA reads TGTGCCAGCGGGGACAGGCCTGGGGCTGAAGCTTTCTTT. The encoded protein is CASGDRPGAEAFF.

In nucleotides, the CDR3 is TGCGCCAGCAGCTTGACTGCCGGGTCCGGGGAGCTGTTTTTT. Translation: CASSLTAGSGELFF. V gene TRBV5-1 combines with J gene TRBJ2-2; no definite D call. V shed 1 base and J shed 6 bases, with 10 bases lying between them. CDR1 and CDR2 from the germline V gene are SGHRS and YFSETQ. The CDR3 length is 14 residues.

This clone was found once. The V call is TRBV19, the J call TRBJ1-1, with unresolved D. V lost 6 bases to trimming and J lost 0 bases, with 17 bases between them. CDR1 is LNHDA, CDR2 SQIVND, per germline (reference sequence). The CDR3 length is 16 residues. As DNA, the CDR3 is TGTGCCAGTAGCCTAGGATCTGCCGGAATGAACACTGAAGCTTTCTTT. It translates to CASSLGSAGMNTEAFF.

CDR3 sequence: CASRPRGNQPQHF. The CDR3 DNA follows: TGTGCCAGCCGGCCGAGGGGCAATCAGCCCCAGCATTTT. The V call is TRBV6-5, the J call TRBJ1-5; D unresolved. Germline lookup yields CDR1 MNHEY and CDR2 SVGAGI. V dropped 8 bases and J dropped 2 bases, with 10 bases sitting between them. The CDR3 spans 13 residues.

This chain links TRBV7-2 with TRBJ2-5; D remains unclear. CDR3 size: 14 residues. Trimming took off 4 bases at V and 0 bases at J, with 9 bases between the two ends. The germline V gene has CDR1 SGHTA and CDR2 FQGNSA. As DNA, the CDR3 is TGTGCCAGCAGCTCTATCGAATACCAAGAGACCCAGTACTTC. Its translation: CASSSIEYQETQYF.

This clone showed up just once. This sequence joins TRBV29-1 and TRBJ1-2; D is possibly TRBD1 (6 bases). Germline V lookup: CDR1 SQVTM, CDR2 ANQGSEA. The V end was cut by 5 bases, the J end by 0 bases, with 13 bases between. The CDR3 length is 14 residues. The CDR3 nucleotides are TGCAGCGTTTCGTTGGGGGCGTCTAACTATGGCTACACCTTC. Its translation is CSVSLGASNYGYTF.

The chain has TRBV5-4 and TRBJ1-6, with TRBD1 matching 7 bases. The CDR3 length is 15 residues. Germline-derived CDR1 and CDR2 are SGHNT and YYREEE (reference sequence). Trimming at V came to 5 bases and at J to 7 bases, leaving 9 bases not matched to a gene. This chain's CDR3 is CASSPRQGVNSPLHF. The DNA for the CDR3 is TGTGCCAGCAGTCCCCGACAGGGAGTCAATTCACCCCTCCACTTT.

This clone was seen only a few times. J is TRBJ1-2 and V is TRBV4-1, with a tentative D call TRBD1 (5 bases). With 4 bases removed from V and 8 bases from J, the gap between germline ends came to 17 bases. CDR1 is MGHRA, CDR2 YSYEKL, per germline. There are 14 residues in the CDR3. The CDR3 sequence is CASSPPQGERGYTF. CDR3 DNA sequence: TGCGCCAGCAGCCCTCCCCAGGGTGAGAGAGGCTACACCTTC.

The genes are TRBV29-1 and TRBJ1-1; D gene unclear. Trimming shortened V by 1 base and J by 0 bases, and 3 bases separated the two germline ends. The germline CDR1 and CDR2 sequences are SQVTM and ANQGSEA. The CDR3 extends over 12 amino acids. For the CDR3, the DNA is TGCAGCGTTGAAGCCATGAACACTGAAGCTTTCTTT. Translated, it gives CSVEAMNTEAFF.

The chain links TRBV10-3 to TRBJ2-7; 8 nucleotides agree with TRBD1. The CDR3 loop spans 12 amino acids. Per the germline V gene, CDR1 is ENHRY and CDR2 is SYGVKD. Trimming took 6 bases from V and 6 from J; bases not matched to a gene: 4. The CDR3 DNA reads TGTGCCATCAGCTCGGACAGGGTCGAGCAGTACTTC. Its translation is CAISSDRVEQYF.

A single count supports this clone. The CDR3 sequence: CAWGVILSSGNTIYF. CDR3 DNA sequence: TGTGCCTGGGGGGTGATCCTGAGCTCTGGAAACACCATATATTTT. The rearrangement links TRBV30 to TRBJ1-3; the D is unclear. The CDR3 runs to 15 residues. V was shortened by 5 bases and J by 0 bases, with 14 bases between the two germline ends. Germline V gene sequence: CDR1 GTSNPN, CDR2 SVGIG (reference sequence).

The V gene is TRBV7-6, the J gene TRBJ1-3, with D hard to call. There are 15 residues in the CDR3. Trimming stripped 2 bases from V and 5 bases from J, with 13 bases between. Germline CDR1 SGHVS, CDR2 FNYEAQ. The CDR3 reads CASSLSPVARNTIYF. The CDR3 DNA reads TGTGCCAGCAGCTTAAGTCCGGTCGCAAGAAACACCATATATTTT.

Details on this clone: Germline and junction disagree at one end, which may indicate a read error. The V and J genes are TRBV6-6 and TRBJ2-4; 8 nucleotides line up with TRBD1. The CDR3 sequence is 13 residues long. CDR1 is MNHNY, CDR2 SVGAGI, per germline (reference sequence). This CDR3 reads CASSPISDRDPGF. For the CDR3, the DNA is TGTGCCAGCAGTCCAATTTCGGACAGGGACCCCGGCTTC.

CDR3 DNA sequence: TGTGCCAGCAGTCCCCCCGGGACAGGGGCTTCTTTCTTT. It encodes CASSPPGTGASFF. The chain recombines TRBV28 with TRBJ1-1, with TRBD1 identical over 10 bases. Trimming took 5 bases from V and 12 from J; bases not matched to a gene: 9. Germline-derived CDR1 and CDR2 are MDHEN and SYDVKM. The CDR3 extends over 13 amino acids.

CDR3 nucleotides: TGTGCCAGCAGTGAAATCCCCCCGGGGGAAAAACTGTTTTTT. Amino acids: CASSEIPPGEKLFF. The rearrangement links TRBV25-1 to TRBJ1-4, with no clear D. Trimming took off 2 bases at V and 8 bases at J, with 12 bases between the two ends. The CDR3 is made up of 14 amino acids. The germline V gene has CDR1 MGHDK and CDR2 SYGVNS.

This chain uses TRBV5-1 with TRBJ2-7; 7 bases line up with TRBD1. Unmatched junction bases numbered 9, after V lost 3 bases and J lost 3 bases. This CDR3 contains 15 residues. Per the germline V gene, CDR1 is SGHRS and CDR2 is YFSETQ. The CDR3 loop reads CASSWGQRTNYEQYF. The CDR3 nucleotides read TGCGCCAGCAGCTGGGGACAGCGAACCAACTACGAGCAGTACTTC. The entire variable domain, with the rest obtained from reference TRBV5-1 and TRBJ2-7, is as follows: KAGVTQTPRYLIKTRGQQVTLSCSPISGHRSVSWYQQTPGQGLQFLFEYFSETQRNKGNFPGRFSGRQFSNSRSEMNVSTLELGDSALYLCASSWGQRTNYEQYFGPGTRLTVT.

J is TRBJ1-5 and V is TRBV30; 7 positions agree with TRBD1. CDR1 and CDR2 from the germline V gene are GTSNPN and SVGIG (reference sequence). The CDR3 consists of 13 residues. With 5 bases clipped from V and 2 bases from J, the junction kept 3 bases outside the gene matches. CDR3 protein: CAWGQEGNQPQHF. The CDR3 DNA reads as TGTGCCTGGGGACAGGAGGGCAATCAGCCCCAGCATTTT.